This TCR beta chain was observed in a study of blood T cell repertoires in COVID-19. Study at large: Acute-phase and convalescent COVID-19 samples originated in the United States, Italy and Spain. Sample material is recorded as cDNA or gDNA derived from T cells, B-cell-depleted T cells, or PBMCs.

Trimming took off 2 bases at V and 0 bases at J, with 8 bases between the two ends. The CDR3 is 14 amino acids. The germline V gene has CDR1 MNHEY and CDR2 SMNVEV (reference sequence). The Seattle patients, enrolled during active infection, were followed longitudinally. Repertoires were generated with immunoSEQ multiplex PCR, while TCRdb's copy carries only in-frame clones and drops some. Found here are approximately 120,000 clones, approximately 90% of them singletons; the top ten hold about 1.9%. Sequencing was performed on peripheral blood. The rearrangement joins TRBV27 to TRBJ2-7; tentative D call: TRBD2 (6 bases). The clonotype comes from a middle-aged man with COVID-19, enrolled during active disease. The CDR3 bases are TGTGCCAGCAGTTTACGGCGGGACTCCTACGAGCAGTACTTC. Residues: CASSLRRDSYEQYF.